What follows is one T cell receptor (beta chain) and its context. This sample stems from a study of shared T cell receptors in the human thymus. The CDR3 extends over 16 amino acids. Germline V CDR1 and CDR2: MDHEN, SYDVKM. V lost 6 bases to trimming and J lost 2 bases; unmatched junction nucleotides: 11. Generated by immunoSEQ multiplex PCR, the TCRdb table keeps only in-frame clones and is missing some. Of approximately 730,000 clones in the sample, 75% to 90% were seen once. The same specimen was also included in a second study, on human thymus T cells. That work contributes: Thymic samples were excised during corrective heart operations. V and J genes seemed to be used with bias in thymic and blood repertoires.

The gene calls are TRBV28 and TRBJ2-7; 9 bases are shared with TRBD1. The sequence came from a girl under three years old with a congenital heart defect. The sequencing sample was made of thymocytes. The CDR3, as DNA: TGTGCCAGCAGCCACCCCGGGACAGGGAAACCCTACGAGCAGTACTTC. Translated: CASSHPGTGKPYEQYF.